One and the same sample provided the 9 T cell receptor beta chains below, sequenced in a study of CD8 T cells in ankylosing spondylitis. MiXCR, run by TCRdb on the 5' RACE reads, gives a single entry per CDR3 protein. The sample carries about 130,000 distinct CDR3 sequences, 7% to 8% recorded once. Input material: blood, either unsorted or a sorted T cell fraction (not recorded which). The source of these receptors is a female donor with ankylosing spondylitis or in good health (not recorded which).

This clonotype was recorded many times. This chain joins TRBV5-1 and TRBJ2-3, with TRBD2 matching over 7 bases. In germline, CDR1 is SGHRS, CDR2 YFSETQ. Losses at the gene ends were 3 bases for V and 3 bases for J; bases not matched to a gene: 7. CDR3 length: 15 residues. The CDR3 protein is CASSSSGGVTDTQYF. CDR3 in DNA: TGCGCCAGCAGCTCTAGCGGAGGGGTTACAGATACGCAGTATTTT.

The gene calls are TRBV11-2 and TRBJ2-2; weak D call: TRBD1 (5 bases). The CDR3 covers 15 residues. Deletions cut 5 bases from V and 2 bases from J, with 12 bases between. CDR1 and CDR2 from the germline V gene are SGHAT and FQNNGV. The CDR3 coding sequence is TGTGCCAGCAGCAGGGGCGTCACCAACACCGGGGAGCTGTTTTTT. Translated: CASSRGVTNTGELFF.

This clonotype was detected ten times or more. In DNA form, the CDR3 reads TGTGCCAGCAGCGCTGCCGACGGGGGGCCAACAGATACGCAGTATTTT. It translates to CASSAADGGPTDTQYF. This chain uses TRBV9 with TRBJ2-3; D perhaps matches TRBD2 (7 bases). The germline V gene has CDR1 SGDLS and CDR2 YYNGEE. V dropped 3 bases and J dropped 3 bases, with 17 bases sitting between them. The CDR3 totals 16 residues.

This clonotype appeared many times. The chain combines TRBV4-3 with TRBJ1-2; 7 nucleotides agree with TRBD1. This CDR3 contains 15 residues. The V gene end was trimmed by 1 base and the J gene end by 7 bases; junction bases not matched to a gene: 9. The germline V gene has CDR1 LGHNA and CDR2 YSLEER. In DNA, the CDR3 is TGCGCCAGCAGCCAAGCGTCGGGAGGGGGCCGTGGCTACACCTTC. It specifies CASSQASGGGRGYTF.

In its sample, this clonotype was seen many times. The CDR3 region has the DNA TGTGCCAGCAAATTGGGGAGCCTAACCTACGAGCAGTACTTC. This sequence encodes CASKLGSLTYEQYF. The rearrangement uses TRBV28 and TRBJ2-7, with D perhaps matching TRBD2 (5 bases). Germline loops: CDR1 MDHEN, CDR2 SYDVKM. This CDR3 region has 14 residues. V was trimmed by 7 bases and J by 2 bases, leaving 15 bases between them. Looking up the rest from reference TRBV28 and TRBJ2-7 gives the full variable domain: DVKVTQSSRYLVKRTGEKVFLECVQDMDHENMFWYRQDPGLGLRLIYFSYDVKMKEKGDIPEGYSVSREKKERFSLILESASTNQTSMYLCASKLGSLTYEQYFGPGTRLTVT.

This clonotype came up many times. The chain couples TRBV5-1 to TRBJ2-1, with D perhaps matching TRBD1 (6 bases). The CDR3 runs to 13 residues. The V gene lost 4 bases and the J gene lost 4 bases, with 9 bases spanning the gap. Germline loops: CDR1 SGHRS, CDR2 YFSETQ. CDR3 in amino acids: CASSPGQYNEQFF. In DNA, the CDR3 is TGCGCCAGCAGCCCGGGACAATACAATGAGCAGTTCTTC.

This clonotype was found many times. The chain couples TRBV3-1 to TRBJ2-7; D ambiguous. The V gene's germline CDR1 is LGHDT and CDR2 YNNKEL (reference sequence). Trimming shortened V by 0 bases and J by 3 bases, and 12 bases separated the two germline ends. The CDR3 consists of 15 residues. The CDR3 protein is CASSQEERASYEQYF. As DNA, the CDR3 is TGTGCCAGCAGCCAAGAGGAAAGGGCCAGCTACGAGCAGTACTTC.

The gene calls are TRBV2 and TRBJ1-1; tentatively, D is TRBD1 (5 bases). CDR1 is SNHLY, CDR2 FYNNEI, per germline. This CDR3 has 13 residues. Trimming took 8 bases from V and 3 from J, leaving 13 bases between them. The CDR3: CASGRDGDTEAFF. In DNA, the CDR3 is TGTGCCAGCGGACGGGACGGGGACACTGAAGCTTTCTTT.

The chain has TRBV11-2 and TRBJ2-2; TRBD2 matches 7 bases. Germline trimming cut 2 bases from V and 1 base from J; bases unmatched to any gene: 4. This CDR3 has 16 residues. Germline values: CDR1 SGHAT, CDR2 FQNNGV. The CDR3, as DNA: TGTGCCAGCAGCTTAAGTCTAGCGGTGAACACCGGGGAGCTGTTTTTT. The encoded protein is CASSLSLAVNTGELFF.